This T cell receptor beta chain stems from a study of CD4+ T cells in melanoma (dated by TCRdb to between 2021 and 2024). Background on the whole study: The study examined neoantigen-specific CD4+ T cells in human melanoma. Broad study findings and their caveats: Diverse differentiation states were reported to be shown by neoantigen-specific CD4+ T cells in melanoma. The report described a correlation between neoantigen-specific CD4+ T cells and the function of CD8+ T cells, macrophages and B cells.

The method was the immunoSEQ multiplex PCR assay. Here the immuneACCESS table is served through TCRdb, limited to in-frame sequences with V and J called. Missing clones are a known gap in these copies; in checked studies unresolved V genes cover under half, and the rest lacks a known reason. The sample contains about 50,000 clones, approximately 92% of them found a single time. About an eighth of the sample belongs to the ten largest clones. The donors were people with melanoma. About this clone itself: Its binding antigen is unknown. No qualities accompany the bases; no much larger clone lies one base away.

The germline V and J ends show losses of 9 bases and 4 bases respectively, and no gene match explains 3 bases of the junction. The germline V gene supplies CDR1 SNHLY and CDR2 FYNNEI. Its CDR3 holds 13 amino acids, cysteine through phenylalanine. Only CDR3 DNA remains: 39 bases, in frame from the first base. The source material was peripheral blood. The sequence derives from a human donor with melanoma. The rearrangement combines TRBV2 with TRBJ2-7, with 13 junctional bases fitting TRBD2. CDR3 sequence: CARSTSGGYEQYF. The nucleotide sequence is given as TGTGCCAGATCGACTAGCGGGGGGTACGAGCAGTACTTC.